This TCR beta chain is from a study of T cells after yellow fever vaccination. Study results and caveats: Once the booster was given, most primary-vaccination clones reappeared, at about 96% for CD4 and around 90% for CD8. Clonotype sharing between CD4 and CD8 compartments was small. Weaker, the secondary response peaked sooner, at day 5 versus 15.

From the 5' RACE reads, TCRdb called clonotypes with MiXCR, one entry per CDR3 protein. The sample lists around 260,000 distinct CDR3 sequences, roughly 5% occurring once. This clonotype was picked up a small number of times. Its antigen is not known. Germline V gene sequence: CDR1 LGHNA, CDR2 YNFKEQ. The V gene lost 2 bases and the J gene lost 4 bases, with 15 bases spanning the gap. The CDR3 loop spans 16 amino acids. The TCR originated in a man aged 18 to 35 who received the YFV17D yellow fever vaccine. The chain links TRBV4-2 to TRBJ1-3; no reliable D call. The sample consisted of CD4+ T cells sorted from PBMCs, taken on the day of the yellow fever booster vaccination. CDR3 in amino acids: CASSQREGIGGNTIYF. CDR3 DNA sequence: TGTGCCAGCAGCCAACGGGAGGGAATCGGCGGAAACACCATATATTTT.